This TCR beta chain emerged from a study of T-cell reconstitution after alpha-beta-depleted transplantation in children. Whole-study results and caveats: Newly produced T cells mostly provided counts and TCRbeta diversity after one year, as hyperexpanded clones declined. There were reportedly several hundred expanded graft clones from which alpha-beta T cells came about two months after transplant.

Molecular barcoding with unique molecular identifiers was used for the TCRbeta library. TCRdb reprocessed the PCR reads with MiXCR, giving one entry per CDR3 protein. The table shows about 580,000 distinct CDR3 sequences, with around 23% occurring only once. With regard to this clonotype: The antigen remains unidentified.

The germline V gene encodes CDR1 SEHNR and CDR2 FQNEAQ (reference sequence). CDR3 length: 13 residues. The V and J ends lost 8 bases and 2 bases respectively, with 10 bases between them. Specimen: PBMCs, mostly from graft donor cells, collected 360 days after TCRalphabeta/CD19-depleted stem cell transplant. The chain carries TRBV7-9 and TRBJ2-1, with D tentatively TRBD1 (6 bases). This TCR was recovered from a boy under two years old who had a stem cell transplant for acute myeloid leukemia, so the T cells may come from the graft donor. CDR3 nucleotide sequence: TGTGCCAGCCGGGACAAGGCCTACAATGAGCAGTTCTTC. Its translation: CASRDKAYNEQFF. The full variable domain, completed using reference TRBV7-9 and TRBJ2-1, is DTGVSQNPRHKITKRGQNVTFRCDPISEHNRLYWYRQTLGQGPEFLTYFQNEAQLEKSRLLSDRFSAERPKGSFSTLEIQRTEQGDSAMYLCASRDKAYNEQFFGPGTRLTVL.